Listed below are T cell receptor beta chains from one sample, sequenced in a study of T cells in Graves' hyperthyroidism and ophthalmopathy. TCRdb called the multiplex PCR reads again in MiXCR, with one record for every CDR3 protein. This table holds a few hundred thousand distinct CDR3 sequences, roughly 25% found once. Sequencing was carried out using blood. These receptors all come from a man aged 45-65 years with Graves' hyperthyroidism. Each CDR3 is given with its conserved first and last residue. The order of the fields is CDR3 DNA, CDR3 protein, clone size, D gene, J gene, V gene. D genes are given only for firm matches. Only part of the rows carry a size: once, few, many, or a class if the clone is expanded.

DNA: TGTGCCAGTAGTAGACAGGGCCAAAGGACAGATACGCAGTATTTT
CDR3: CASSRQGQRTDTQYF
size: few
D: TRBD1
J: TRBJ2-3
V: TRBV19

DNA: TGCAGCGTTGCGTACAGAATTGCCTACGAGCAGTACTTC
CDR3: CSVAYRIAYEQYF
size: NA
D: NA
J: TRBJ2-7
V: TRBV29-1

DNA: TGTGCCAGCAGTTACTCGACACAGGGGCGCGAGAAACTGTTTTTT
CDR3: CASSYSTQGREKLFF
size: NA
D: TRBD1
J: TRBJ1-4
V: TRBV6-5

DNA: TGTGCCAGCAACCGAGCAGGGATCGACACCGGGGAGCTGTTTTTT
CDR3: CASNRAGIDTGELFF
size: many
D: NA
J: TRBJ2-2
V: TRBV11-2

DNA: TGTGCCACCGGGAGAACTTCCTCGGGGTCCTACAATGAGCAGTTCTTC
CDR3: CATGRTSSGSYNEQFF
size: NA
D: NA
J: TRBJ2-1
V: TRBV24-1

DNA: TGTGCCAGCTCACCGGCCCATACTGAAGCTTTCTTT
CDR3: CASSPAHTEAFF
size: many
D: NA
J: TRBJ1-1
V: TRBV18

DNA: TGTGCCAGCAGACTGACTAGTTCTACCGGGGAGCTGTTTTTT
CDR3: CASRLTSSTGELFF
size: few
D: NA
J: TRBJ2-2
V: TRBV12-3/TRBV12-4

DNA: TGTGCCAGCAGCATTTCTAGCGGGAGGGACTACGAGCAGTACTTC
CDR3: CASSISSGRDYEQYF
size: few
D: TRBD2
J: TRBJ2-7
V: TRBV9

DNA: TGTGCCAGCAGACCCGACAGATGGAATGAAAAACTGTTTTTT
CDR3: CASRPDRWNEKLFF
size: few
D: NA
J: TRBJ1-4
V: TRBV12-3/TRBV12-4

DNA: TGTGCCAGCACCACCCCGGGACTAGCGGGAGCAATTAGGTTCTTC
CDR3: CASTTPGLAGAIRFF
size: NA
D: TRBD2
J: TRBJ2-1
V: TRBV28

DNA: TGTGCCAGCAGCCAATACTACGGAGCCTACGAGCAGTACTTC
CDR3: CASSQYYGAYEQYF
size: NA
D: NA
J: TRBJ2-7
V: TRBV14

DNA: TGTGCCAGCAGCCTTAGCGGGACAGTTTCCTACGAGCAGTACTTC
CDR3: CASSLSGTVSYEQYF
size: few
D: NA
J: TRBJ2-7
V: TRBV11-2

DNA: TGTGCCAGCATGGACAGGGGGACCTCGAACACTGAAGCTTTCTTT
CDR3: CASMDRGTSNTEAFF
size: NA
D: TRBD1
J: TRBJ1-1
V: TRBV7-9

DNA: TGTGCCGGTGGATTGGCGGCAGATACGCAGTATTTT
CDR3: CAGGLAADTQYF
size: few
D: NA
J: TRBJ2-3
V: TRBV30

DNA: TGTGCCAGCTCATTAGGGGGGAAGACCCAGTACTTC
CDR3: CASSLGGKTQYF
size: many
D: NA
J: TRBJ2-5
V: TRBV7-8

DNA: TGTGCCAGTAGTGCGACCTTAGCGGGAGGGGGCACCGGGGAGCTGTTTTTT
CDR3: CASSATLAGGGTGELFF
size: few
D: TRBD2
J: TRBJ2-2
V: TRBV19

DNA: TGTGCCAGCAGAGAGGGGGACAGCGAAGTTTATGGCTACACCTTC
CDR3: CASREGDSEVYGYTF
size: many
D: TRBD1
J: TRBJ1-2
V: TRBV6-1

DNA: TGTGCCATTACCCGGGCTGGGGACAACACTGAAGCTTTCTTT
CDR3: CAITRAGDNTEAFF
size: NA
D: NA
J: TRBJ1-1
V: TRBV10-3

DNA: TGCAGCCCCCGCAGGGACCATGAGCAGTTCTTC
CDR3: CSPRRDHEQFF
size: NA
D: NA
J: TRBJ2-1
V: TRBV29-1

DNA: TGTGCCAGTAGTATTTATAGGGCAGCTTACAATGAGCAGTTCTTC
CDR3: CASSIYRAAYNEQFF
size: few
D: NA
J: TRBJ2-1
V: TRBV19

DNA: TGTGCCAGCAGCGTAGGCGGGACAGGGGGTTATGGCTACACCTTC
CDR3: CASSVGGTGGYGYTF
size: NA
D: TRBD1
J: TRBJ1-2
V: TRBV9

DNA: TGTGCCATCAGTGACTCACTTAGCACAGATACGCAGTATTTT
CDR3: CAISDSLSTDTQYF
size: NA
D: NA
J: TRBJ2-3
V: TRBV10-3

DNA: TGTGCCATCAGGGATAATCCGGCAGGGAACTACGAGCAGTACTTC
CDR3: CAIRDNPAGNYEQYF
size: few
D: NA
J: TRBJ2-7
V: TRBV10-3

DNA: TGTGCCAGCAGCCCCCTAGCGGGAGGGGGCGAGCAGTACTTC
CDR3: CASSPLAGGGEQYF
size: many
D: TRBD2
J: TRBJ2-7
V: TRBV7-3

DNA: TGTGCCAGCAATCCCCAGGGGTGGACTGAAGCTTTCTTT
CDR3: CASNPQGWTEAFF
size: NA
D: NA
J: TRBJ1-1
V: TRBV2